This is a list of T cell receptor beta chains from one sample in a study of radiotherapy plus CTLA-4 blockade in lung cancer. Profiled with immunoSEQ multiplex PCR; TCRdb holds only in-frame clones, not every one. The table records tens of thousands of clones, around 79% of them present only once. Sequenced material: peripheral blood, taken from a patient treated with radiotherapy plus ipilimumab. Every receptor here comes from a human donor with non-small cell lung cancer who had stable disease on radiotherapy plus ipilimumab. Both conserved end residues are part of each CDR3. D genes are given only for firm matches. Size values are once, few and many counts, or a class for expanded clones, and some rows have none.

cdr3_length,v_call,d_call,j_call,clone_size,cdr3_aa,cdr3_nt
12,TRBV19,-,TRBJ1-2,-,CASSPTGYGYTF,TGTGCCAGTAGCCCGACAGGATATGGCTACACCTTC
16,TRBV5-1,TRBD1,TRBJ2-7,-,CASSSRRDRGSYEQYF,TGCGCCAGCAGCTCTCGCCGGGACAGAGGTTCCTACGAGCAGTACTTC
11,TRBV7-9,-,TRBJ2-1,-,CASSLEDEQFF,TGTGCCAGCAGCTTAGAAGATGAGCAGTTCTTC
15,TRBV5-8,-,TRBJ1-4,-,CASSLGSSFNEKLFF,TGTGCCAGCAGCTTGGGCAGCTCCTTCAATGAAAAACTGTTTTTT
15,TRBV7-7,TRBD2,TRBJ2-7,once,CASSRGGRDTHEQYF,TGTGCCAGCAGCCGGGGGGGCAGGGACACCCACGAGCAGTACTTC
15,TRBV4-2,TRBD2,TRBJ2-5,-,CASSQDSASGGAAYF,TGTGCCAGCAGCCAAGATTCGGCTAGCGGGGGGGCAGCGTACTTC
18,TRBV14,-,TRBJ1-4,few,CASSLRSFRVATNEKLFF,TGTGCCAGCAGCCTTCGGAGTTTCAGGGTTGCAACTAATGAAAAACTGTTTTTT
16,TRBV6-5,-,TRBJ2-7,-,CASSYSDSLEFYEQYF,TGTGCCAGCAGTTACTCGGACAGCTTAGAATTCTACGAGCAGTACTTC
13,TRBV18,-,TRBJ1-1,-,CASSNRLGTEAFF,TGTGCCAGCTCAAACCGTTTGGGCACTGAAGCTTTCTTT
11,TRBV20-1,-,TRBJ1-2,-,CSASWMSGYTF,TGCAGTGCTAGCTGGATGAGCGGCTACACCTTC
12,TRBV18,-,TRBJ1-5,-,CASSPGAQPQHF,TGTGCCAGCTCACCAGGGGCGCAGCCCCAGCATTTT
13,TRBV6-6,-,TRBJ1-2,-,CASSAVPVGGYTF,TGTGCCAGCAGTGCCGTACCCGTGGGGGGCTACACCTTC